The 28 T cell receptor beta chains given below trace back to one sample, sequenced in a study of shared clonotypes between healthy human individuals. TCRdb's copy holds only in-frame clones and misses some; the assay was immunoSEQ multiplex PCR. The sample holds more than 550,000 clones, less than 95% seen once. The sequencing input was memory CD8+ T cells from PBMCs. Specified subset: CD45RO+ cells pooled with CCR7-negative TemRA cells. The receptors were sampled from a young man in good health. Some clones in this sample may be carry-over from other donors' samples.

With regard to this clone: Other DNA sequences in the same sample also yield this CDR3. The CDR3 is CASSETGGYGYTF. The CDR3 coding sequence is TGTGCCAGCAGCGAGACAGGGGGCTATGGCTACACCTTC. The chain combines TRBV7-6 with TRBJ1-2, with 9 nucleotides matching TRBD1. The germline CDR1 and CDR2 sequences are SGHVS and FNYEAQ. The CDR3 is made up of 13 amino acids. J lost 4 bases, V lost 5 bases, and 2 bases had no gene match.

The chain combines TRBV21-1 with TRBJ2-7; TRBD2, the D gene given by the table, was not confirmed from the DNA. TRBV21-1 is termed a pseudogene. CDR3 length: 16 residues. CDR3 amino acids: CASSHFCGALGSEQYF. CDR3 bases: TGTGCCAGCAGCCATTTTTGCGGGGCGCTAGGATCCGAGCAGTACTTC.

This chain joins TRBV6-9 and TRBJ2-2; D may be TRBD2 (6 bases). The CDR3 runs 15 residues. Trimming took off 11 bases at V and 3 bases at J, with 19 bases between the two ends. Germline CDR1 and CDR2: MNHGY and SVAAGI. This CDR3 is CAGGDLSADTGELFF. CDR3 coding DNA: TGTGCCGGAGGGGACCTCTCGGCCGACACCGGGGAGCTGTTTTTT.

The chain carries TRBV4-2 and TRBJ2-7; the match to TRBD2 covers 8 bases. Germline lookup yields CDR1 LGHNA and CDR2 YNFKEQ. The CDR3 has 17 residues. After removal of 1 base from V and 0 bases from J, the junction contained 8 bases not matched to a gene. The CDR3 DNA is TGTGCCAGCAGCCAAGGGGTTAGCGGGATCGTCTCCTACGAGCAGTACTTC. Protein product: CASSQGVSGIVSYEQYF.

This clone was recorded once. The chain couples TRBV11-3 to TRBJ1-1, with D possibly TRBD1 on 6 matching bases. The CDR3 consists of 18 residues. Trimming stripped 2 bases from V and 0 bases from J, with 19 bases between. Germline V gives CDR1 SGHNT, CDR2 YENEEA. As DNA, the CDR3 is TGTGCCAGCAGCTTACCCAGGGGTAGCGGGTCAATGAACACTGAAGCTTTCTTT. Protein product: CASSLPRGSGSMNTEAFF.

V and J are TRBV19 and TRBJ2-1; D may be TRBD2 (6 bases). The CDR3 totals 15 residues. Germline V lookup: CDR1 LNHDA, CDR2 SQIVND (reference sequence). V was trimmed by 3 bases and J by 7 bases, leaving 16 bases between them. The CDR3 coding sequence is TGTGCCAGTAGTATGGAGCGGTGGAGGGCGAATGAGCAGTTCTTC. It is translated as CASSMERWRANEQFF.

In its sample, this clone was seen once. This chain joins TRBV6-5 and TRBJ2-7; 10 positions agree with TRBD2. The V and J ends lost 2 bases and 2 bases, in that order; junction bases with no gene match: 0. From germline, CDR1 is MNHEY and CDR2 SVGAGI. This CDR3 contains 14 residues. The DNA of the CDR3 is TGTGCCAGCAGTTACCTAGCGGGAGCCTACGAGCAGTACTTC. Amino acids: CASSYLAGAYEQYF.

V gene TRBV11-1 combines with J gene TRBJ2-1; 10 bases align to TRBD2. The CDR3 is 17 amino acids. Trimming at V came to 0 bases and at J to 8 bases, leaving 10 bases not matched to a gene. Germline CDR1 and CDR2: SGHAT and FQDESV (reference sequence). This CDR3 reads CASSLALASGSIHEQFF. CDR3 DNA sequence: TGTGCCAGCAGCTTAGCGCTGGCTAGCGGGAGTATCCATGAGCAGTTCTTC.

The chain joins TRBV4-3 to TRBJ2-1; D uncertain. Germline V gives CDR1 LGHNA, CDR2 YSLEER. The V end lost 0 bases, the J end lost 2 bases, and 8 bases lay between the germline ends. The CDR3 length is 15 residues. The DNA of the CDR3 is TGCGCCAGCAGCCAAGAGAAATTTCCCTACAATGAGCAGTTCTTC. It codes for CASSQEKFPYNEQFF.

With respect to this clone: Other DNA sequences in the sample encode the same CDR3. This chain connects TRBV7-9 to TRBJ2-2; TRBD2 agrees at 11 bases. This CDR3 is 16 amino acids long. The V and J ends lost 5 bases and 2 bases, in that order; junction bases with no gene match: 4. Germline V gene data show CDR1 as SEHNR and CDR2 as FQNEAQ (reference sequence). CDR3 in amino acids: CASSPGLAGNTGELFF. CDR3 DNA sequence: TGTGCCAGCAGCCCCGGACTAGCGGGCAACACCGGGGAGCTGTTTTTT.

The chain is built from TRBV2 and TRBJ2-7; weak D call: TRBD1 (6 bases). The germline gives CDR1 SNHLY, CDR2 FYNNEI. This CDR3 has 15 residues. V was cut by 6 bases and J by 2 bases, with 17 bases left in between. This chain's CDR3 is CASSERPGQAYEQYF. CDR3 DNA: TGTGCCAGCAGCGAACGACCGGGACAAGCCTACGAGCAGTACTTC.

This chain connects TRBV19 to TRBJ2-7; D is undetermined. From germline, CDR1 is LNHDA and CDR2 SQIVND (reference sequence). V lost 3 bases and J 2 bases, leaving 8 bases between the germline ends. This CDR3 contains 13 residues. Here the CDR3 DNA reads TGTGCCAGTAGTATGAACAGTCCCTACGAGCAGTACTTC. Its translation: CASSMNSPYEQYF.

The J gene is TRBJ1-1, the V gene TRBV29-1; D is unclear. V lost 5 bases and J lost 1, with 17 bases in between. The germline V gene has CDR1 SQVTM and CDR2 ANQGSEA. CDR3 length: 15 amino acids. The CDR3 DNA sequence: TGCAGCGTTTATCAACCTCTCCTTCAGAACACTGAAGCTTTCTTT. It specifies CSVYQPLLQNTEAFF.

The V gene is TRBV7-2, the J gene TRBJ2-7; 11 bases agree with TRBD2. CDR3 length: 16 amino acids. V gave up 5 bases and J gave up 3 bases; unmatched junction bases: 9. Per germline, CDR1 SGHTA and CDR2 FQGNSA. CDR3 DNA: TGTGCCAGCAGCCTGGGGACTAGCGGAGGGCTCTACGAGCAGTACTTC. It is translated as CASSLGTSGGLYEQYF.

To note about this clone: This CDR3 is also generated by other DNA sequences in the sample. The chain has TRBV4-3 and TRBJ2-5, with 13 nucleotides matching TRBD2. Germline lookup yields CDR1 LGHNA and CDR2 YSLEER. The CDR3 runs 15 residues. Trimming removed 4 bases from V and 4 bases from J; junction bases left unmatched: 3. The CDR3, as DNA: TGCGCCAGCAGCCCCGGACTAGCGGGAGCAGAGACCCAGTACTTC. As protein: CASSPGLAGAETQYF.

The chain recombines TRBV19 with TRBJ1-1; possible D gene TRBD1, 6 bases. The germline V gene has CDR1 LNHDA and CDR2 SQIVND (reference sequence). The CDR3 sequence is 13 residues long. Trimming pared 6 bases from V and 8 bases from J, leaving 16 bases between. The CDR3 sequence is CASRTGGPLEAFF. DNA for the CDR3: TGTGCCAGTAGGACTGGGGGGCCCCTCGAAGCTTTCTTT.

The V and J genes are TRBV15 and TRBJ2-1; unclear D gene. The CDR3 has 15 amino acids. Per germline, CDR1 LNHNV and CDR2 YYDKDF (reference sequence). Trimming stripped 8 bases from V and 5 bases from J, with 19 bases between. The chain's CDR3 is CATGEWRNLNNEQFF. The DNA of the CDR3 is TGTGCCACCGGAGAATGGCGTAACCTCAACAATGAGCAGTTCTTC.

The CDR3 protein is CASRIDRSNQPQHF. The CDR3 region has the DNA TGTGCCAGCAGAATAGACAGGAGCAATCAGCCCCAGCATTTT. This chain links TRBV6-6 with TRBJ1-5, with D perhaps TRBD1 (6 bases). In germline, CDR1 is MNHNY, CDR2 SVGAGI (reference sequence). This CDR3 has 14 amino acids. V was shortened by 6 bases and J by 1 base, with 10 bases between the two germline ends.

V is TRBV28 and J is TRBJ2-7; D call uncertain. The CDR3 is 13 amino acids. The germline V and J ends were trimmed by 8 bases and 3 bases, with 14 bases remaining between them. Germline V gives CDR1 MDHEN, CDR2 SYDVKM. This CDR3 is CASSFSRNYEQYF. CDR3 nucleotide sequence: TGTGCCAGCTCATTCTCTAGGAACTACGAGCAGTACTTC.

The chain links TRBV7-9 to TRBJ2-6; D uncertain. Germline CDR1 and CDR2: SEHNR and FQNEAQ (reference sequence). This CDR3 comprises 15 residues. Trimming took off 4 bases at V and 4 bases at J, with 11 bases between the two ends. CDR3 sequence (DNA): TGTGCCAGCAGCTCCTTGGGTGCCGGGGCCAACGTCCTGACTTTC. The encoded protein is CASSSLGAGANVLTF.

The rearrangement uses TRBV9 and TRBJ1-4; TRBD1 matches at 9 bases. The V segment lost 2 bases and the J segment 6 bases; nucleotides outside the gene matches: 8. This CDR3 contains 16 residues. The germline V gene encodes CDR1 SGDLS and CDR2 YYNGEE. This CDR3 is CASSVSYRTGDEKLFF. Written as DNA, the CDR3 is TGTGCCAGCAGCGTCAGTTATAGGACAGGGGATGAAAAACTGTTTTTT.

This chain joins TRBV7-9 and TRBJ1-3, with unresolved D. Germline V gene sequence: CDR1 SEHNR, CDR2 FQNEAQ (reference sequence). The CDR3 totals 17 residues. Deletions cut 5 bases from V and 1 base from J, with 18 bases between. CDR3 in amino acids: CASSPPSAGTSGNTIYF. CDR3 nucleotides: TGTGCCAGCAGCCCCCCCTCTGCGGGAACTTCTGGAAACACCATATATTTT. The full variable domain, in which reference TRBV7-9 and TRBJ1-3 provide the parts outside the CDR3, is DTGVSQNPRHKITKRGQNVTFRCDPISEHNRLYWYRQTLGQGPEFLTYFQNEAQLEKSRLLSDRFSAERPKGSFSTLEIQRTEQGDSAMYLCASSPPSAGTSGNTIYFGEGSWLTVV.

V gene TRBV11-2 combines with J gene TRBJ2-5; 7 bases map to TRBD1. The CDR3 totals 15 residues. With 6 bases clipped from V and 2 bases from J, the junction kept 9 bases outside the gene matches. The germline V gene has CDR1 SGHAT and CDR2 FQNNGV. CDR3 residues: CASSSTYRGQETQYF. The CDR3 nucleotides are TGTGCCAGCAGTTCGACCTACAGGGGTCAAGAGACCCAGTACTTC.

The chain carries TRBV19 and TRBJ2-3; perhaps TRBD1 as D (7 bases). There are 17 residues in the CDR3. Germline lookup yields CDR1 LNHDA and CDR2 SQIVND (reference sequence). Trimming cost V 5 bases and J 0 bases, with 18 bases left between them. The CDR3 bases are TGTGCCAGTAGTGAGGCAGTCAGGGGGACTAGCACAGATACGCAGTATTTT. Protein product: CASSEAVRGTSTDTQYF.

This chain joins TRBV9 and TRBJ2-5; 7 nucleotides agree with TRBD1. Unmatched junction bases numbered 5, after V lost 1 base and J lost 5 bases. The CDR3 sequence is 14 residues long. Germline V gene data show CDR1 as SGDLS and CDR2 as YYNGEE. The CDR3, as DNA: TGTGCCAGCAGCGTAACAGGGGCAGGGGAGACCCAGTACTTC. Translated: CASSVTGAGETQYF.

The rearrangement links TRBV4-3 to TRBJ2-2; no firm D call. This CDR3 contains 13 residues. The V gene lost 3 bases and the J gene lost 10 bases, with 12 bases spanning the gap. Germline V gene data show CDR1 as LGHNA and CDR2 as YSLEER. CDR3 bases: TGCGCCAGCAGCCAGCGCTTGTATGAGGAGCTGTTTTTT. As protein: CASSQRLYEELFF.

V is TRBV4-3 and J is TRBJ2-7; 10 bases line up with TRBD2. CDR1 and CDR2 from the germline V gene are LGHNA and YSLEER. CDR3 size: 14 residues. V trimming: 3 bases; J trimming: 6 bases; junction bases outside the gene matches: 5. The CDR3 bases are TGCGCCAGCAGCCAGAGACTAGCGGGCGTCGAGCAGTACTTC. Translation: CASSQRLAGVEQYF.

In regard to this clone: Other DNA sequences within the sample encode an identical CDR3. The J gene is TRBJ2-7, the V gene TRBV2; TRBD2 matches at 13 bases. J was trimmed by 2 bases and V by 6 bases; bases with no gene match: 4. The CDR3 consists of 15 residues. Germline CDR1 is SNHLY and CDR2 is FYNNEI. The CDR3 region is CASSEGLAGTYEQYF. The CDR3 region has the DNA TGTGCCAGCAGCGAGGGACTAGCGGGAACCTACGAGCAGTACTTC.